This entry describes one T cell receptor beta chain. Its specificity is not known. The data are from a study of PD-1 blockade in mismatch repair-deficient tumors. Sequenced by immunoSEQ multiplex PCR; TCRdb stores in-frame clones only, minus some. The table includes roughly 9,000 clones, about 85% detected once. This CDR3 comprises 17 residues. The V gene's germline CDR1 is KGHSH and CDR2 LQKENI. After removal of 0 bases from V and 0 bases from J, the junction contained 5 bases not matched to a gene. Study-wide points: After pembrolizumab, tumor-resident clones rose rapidly, then generally contracted before radiologic responses.

The sample was PBMCs, taken 46 weeks after starting pembrolizumab. V gene TRBV18 combines with J gene TRBJ2-7; 10 positions agree with TRBD2. The receptor comes from an adult with mismatch repair-deficient cancer. For the CDR3, the DNA is TGTGCCAGCTCACCACCTCCAAGCGGGAGGGCCTCCTACGAGCAGTACTTC. Its translation: CASSPPPSGRASYEQYF.